Listed here are 23 T cell receptor beta chains from one sample, sequenced in a study of PD-L1 blockade in urothelial cancer. The table came from immunoSEQ multiplex PCR; TCRdb's copy has only in-frame clones and leaves some out. The sample comprises about 100,000 clones, roughly nine tenths of which are singletons, and almost 0.95% rests with the top ten. The source was PBMCs, collected around atezolizumab (anti-PD-L1) treatment. The receptor source for this set is a woman of 80 years or more with urothelial cancer.

The V and J genes are TRBV7-9 and TRBJ1-2; 7 bases fit TRBD1. CDR3 size: 14 residues. The germline V gene encodes CDR1 SEHNR and CDR2 FQNEAQ (reference sequence). J gave up 4 bases and V 5 bases, and 7 bases lay outside the gene matches. CDR3 sequence: CASSHDRDSYGYTF. In DNA, the CDR3 is TGTGCCAGCAGCCATGACCGGGACAGCTATGGCTACACCTTC.

The V and J genes are TRBV5-1 and TRBJ2-2; D remains ambiguous. The germline CDR1 and CDR2 sequences are SGHRS and YFSETQ. The CDR3 is 15 amino acids. Deletions cut 1 base from V and 2 bases from J, with 9 bases between. The CDR3 coding sequence is TGCGCCAGCAGCTTGTCCCAGTCTAACACCGGGGAGCTGTTTTTT. Protein product: CASSLSQSNTGELFF.

This clone came up a few times. CDR3 bases: TGTGCCAGCACCCTAGGGGGGGGAGAAGAGACCCAGTACTTC. Translation gives CASTLGGGEETQYF. This rearrangement joins TRBV6-1 to TRBJ2-5, with D possibly matching TRBD2 (7 bases). This CDR3 is 14 amino acids long. Germline assignment: CDR1 MNHNS and CDR2 SASEGT. With 7 bases removed from V and 3 bases from J, the gap between germline ends came to 15 bases.

V gene TRBV7-8 combines with J gene TRBJ2-3; tentative D call: TRBD1 (5 bases). Germline loops: CDR1 SGHVS, CDR2 FQNEAQ. CDR3 length: 15 residues. V lost 2 bases to trimming and J lost 4 bases, with 13 bases between them. DNA for the CDR3: TGTGCCAGCAGCTTAACAGGAACGAAGTCAGATACGCAGTATTTT. This codes for CASSLTGTKSDTQYF.

The chain uses TRBV4-1 and TRBJ1-1; D gene unclear. This CDR3 has 16 residues. V lost 0 bases and J lost 0, with 11 bases in between. Germline CDR1 reads MGHRA; CDR2 reads YSYEKL. Written as DNA, the CDR3 is TGCGCCAGCAGCCAAGAGGTTACAGTAATGAACACTGAAGCTTTCTTT. Its protein product is CASSQEVTVMNTEAFF.

The genes are TRBV27 and TRBJ2-4, with 9 bases matching TRBD2. Germline V gene lookup returns CDR1 MNHEY and CDR2 SMNVEV (reference sequence). V lost 6 bases to trimming and J lost 7 bases; unmatched junction nucleotides: 16. The CDR3 runs 17 residues. The CDR3 bases are TGTGCCAGCAGCACCGTCAATCCGGGACTAGCTTACAACATTCAGTACTTC. Its translation: CASSTVNPGLAYNIQYF.

This chain connects TRBV27 to TRBJ1-5, with D tentatively TRBD1 (6 bases). V lost 6 bases and J lost 4, with 16 bases in between. Germline CDR1 MNHEY, CDR2 SMNVEV (reference sequence). The CDR3 extends over 15 amino acids. The CDR3 DNA reads as TGTGCCAGCAGCTTGGCGAATACAGGGAATCAGCCCCAGCATTTT. Its protein product is CASSLANTGNQPQHF.

This clone was detected a few times. The genes are TRBV4-1 and TRBJ1-2; a weak D match, TRBD1 (5 bases). Between the trimmed V and J ends, which lost 1 base and 4 bases, there was a span of 13 bases. The CDR3 loop spans 15 amino acids. Germline-derived CDR1 and CDR2 are MGHRA and YSYEKL. The CDR3 here is CASSQGTGETYGYTF. CDR3 nucleotide sequence: TGCGCCAGCAGCCAAGGAACAGGTGAAACCTATGGCTACACCTTC.

This chain uses TRBV28 with TRBJ1-5, with D perhaps TRBD1 (6 bases). The CDR3 runs to 14 residues. V was trimmed by 5 bases and J by 3 bases, leaving 11 bases between them. The germline CDR1 and CDR2 sequences are MDHEN and SYDVKM. CDR3 coding DNA: TGTGCCAGCAGTCCGGACAGTTCCAATCAGCCCCAGCATTTT. Its translation: CASSPDSSNQPQHF.

The rearrangement links TRBV5-5 to TRBJ1-1, with 8 positions matching TRBD1. The CDR3 has 14 amino acids. J was trimmed by 4 bases and V by 2 bases; bases with no gene match: 4. Germline V CDR1 and CDR2: SGHKS, YYEKEE (reference sequence). The CDR3 here is CASSFGQGVTEAFF. CDR3 nucleotide sequence: TGTGCCAGCAGCTTCGGACAGGGAGTCACTGAAGCTTTCTTT.

The chain carries TRBV11-2 and TRBJ2-2, with a tentative D call TRBD2 (5 bases). This CDR3 has 16 residues. Between the trimmed V and J ends, which lost 0 bases and 1 base, there was a span of 9 bases. Per germline, CDR1 SGHAT and CDR2 FQNNGV. As DNA, the CDR3 is TGTGCCAGCAGCTTAGATCGAGGGCGGAACACCGGGGAGCTGTTTTTT. Translated: CASSLDRGRNTGELFF.

CDR3 sequence: CASGAPNTIYF. The DNA for the CDR3 is TGTGCCAGCGGGGCCCCCAACACCATATATTTT. The chain has TRBV28 and TRBJ1-3, with a possible D match to TRBD1 (5 bases). There are 11 residues in the CDR3. Per the germline V gene, CDR1 is MDHEN and CDR2 is SYDVKM. V was pared by 8 bases and J by 7 bases, with 9 bases between. Combining the CDR3 with reference TRBV28 and TRBJ1-3 gives the whole variable domain DVKVTQSSRYLVKRTGEKVFLECVQDMDHENMFWYRQDPGLGLRLIYFSYDVKMKEKGDIPEGYSVSREKKERFSLILESASTNQTSMYLCASGAPNTIYFGEGSWLTVV.

The chain links TRBV4-2 to TRBJ2-3, with D maybe TRBD2 (7 bases). The germline V gene has CDR1 LGHNA and CDR2 YNFKEQ. The CDR3 has 14 amino acids. Trimming stripped 4 bases from V and 4 bases from J, with 12 bases between. The CDR3 nucleotides are TGTGCCAGCAGCCCGGGGGGCCGGGCAGATACGCAGTATTTT. Translated, it gives CASSPGGRADTQYF.

The CDR3 DNA sequence: TGTGCCAGCAGCGTAGAGGGGTCCATCAATGAGCAGTTCTTC. It yields the protein CASSVEGSINEQFF. V gene TRBV9 combines with J gene TRBJ2-1, with D possibly matching TRBD1 (5 bases). Germline CDR1 and CDR2: SGDLS and YYNGEE. This CDR3 is built from 14 residues. Between the trimmed V and J ends, which lost 0 bases and 6 bases, there was a span of 10 bases.

This rearrangement joins TRBV6-5 to TRBJ1-5; 7 bases agree with TRBD1. The CDR3 loop spans 14 amino acids. With V trimmed by 2 bases and J by 6 bases, 4 bases remained unmatched. The germline V gene encodes CDR1 MNHEY and CDR2 SVGAGI. CDR3 residues: CASSYQTGVQPQHF. In DNA, the CDR3 is TGTGCCAGCAGTTACCAAACAGGGGTTCAGCCCCAGCATTTT.

The chain carries TRBV6-1 and TRBJ2-3; no firm D call. Germline values: CDR1 MNHNS, CDR2 SASEGT. Trimming took 4 bases from V and 2 from J, leaving 16 bases between them. The CDR3 extends over 16 amino acids. The CDR3: CASSVVGSPATDTQYF. The CDR3 region has the DNA TGTGCCAGCAGTGTGGTGGGCTCTCCCGCCACAGATACGCAGTATTTT.

The V gene is TRBV5-1, the J gene TRBJ2-2; D not certain. Trimming left V 3 bases short and J 3 bases short, with 12 bases between. The length of the CDR3 is 15 residues. Germline values: CDR1 SGHRS, CDR2 YFSETQ. CDR3 sequence reads: CASSSVVRHTGELFF. The CDR3 nucleotides read TGCGCCAGCAGCTCGGTGGTCAGGCACACCGGGGAGCTGTTTTTT.

The CDR3 coding sequence is TGTGCCAGCAGCTTAGACAGGGGGCCGGGTCAGCCCCAGCATTTT. Its protein is CASSLDRGPGQPQHF. The chain has TRBV11-2 and TRBJ1-5; 8 bases are shared with TRBD1. The ends lost 0 bases at V and 6 bases at J; junction bases unmatched: 4. Germline loops: CDR1 SGHAT, CDR2 FQNNGV. The CDR3 runs 15 residues.

This chain links TRBV25-1 with TRBJ2-1; 8 bases fit TRBD1. The ends lost 2 bases at V and 8 bases at J; junction bases unmatched: 8. Germline V CDR1 and CDR2: MGHDK, SYGVNS. CDR3 length: 15 amino acids. CDR3 sequence reads: CASSEEGRGQDEQFF. CDR3 in DNA: TGTGCCAGCAGTGAAGAGGGCAGGGGGCAAGATGAGCAGTTCTTC. Using reference TRBV25-1 and TRBJ2-1 for the parts outside the CDR3, the full variable domain is EADIYQTPRYLVIGTGKKITLECSQTMGHDKMYWYQQDPGMELHLIHYSYGVNSTEKGDLSSESTVSRIRTEHFPLTLESARPSHTSQYLCASSEEGRGQDEQFFGPGTRLTVL.

The gene calls are TRBV5-1 and TRBJ2-1; 10 nucleotides align to TRBD2. V lost 0 bases, J lost 2 bases, and 2 bases stayed unmatched. The CDR3 runs to 16 residues. CDR1 and CDR2 from the germline V gene are SGHRS and YFSETQ. The CDR3 DNA follows: TGCGCCAGCAGCTTGGGCGGACTAGCGGCCTACAATGAGCAGTTCTTC. It yields the protein CASSLGGLAAYNEQFF.

The chain joins TRBV5-1 to TRBJ2-1; TRBD2 aligns across 10 bases. With 6 bases clipped from V and 6 bases from J, the junction kept 3 bases outside the gene matches. Per the germline V gene, CDR1 is SGHRS and CDR2 is YFSETQ. CDR3 length: 13 residues. Here the CDR3 reads CASTASGSNEQFF. The CDR3 DNA reads TGCGCCAGCACGGCTAGCGGGAGCAATGAGCAGTTCTTC.

This chain uses TRBV9 with TRBJ2-4; TRBD1 is a possible D gene (6 bases). This CDR3 comprises 15 residues. Deletions cut 4 bases from V and 8 bases from J, with 19 bases between. Germline V lookup: CDR1 SGDLS, CDR2 YYNGEE. CDR3 DNA sequence: TGTGCCAGCAGCATTTCAGGACAGTACAGGGACATTCAGTACTTC. Translating gives CASSISGQYRDIQYF.

This clone was observed a single time. V is TRBV9 and J is TRBJ2-7; TRBD1 aligns across 8 bases. V shed 4 bases and J 6 bases; nucleotides not matched to a gene: 9. Germline V gene sequence: CDR1 SGDLS, CDR2 YYNGEE. There are 14 residues in the CDR3. The chain's CDR3 is CASSRGQGMSEQYF. The DNA of the CDR3 is TGTGCCAGCAGCCGAGGACAGGGAATGAGCGAGCAGTACTTC.